This is a list of T cell receptor beta chains from one sample in a study of blood T cells in healthy people across ages. TCRdb called the 5' RACE reads again in MiXCR, with one record for every CDR3 protein. Among about 730,000 distinct CDR3 sequences listed, roughly 41% were seen once. Sequencing used blood. The receptor source for this set is a woman in her sixties in good health. Both conserved end residues are part of each CDR3. D genes are given only for firm matches. Part of the rows lack a size; the others show once, few, many or a class for expanded clones.

J,size,V,D,CDR3,DNA
TRBJ2-1,few,TRBV12-3/TRBV12-4,TRBD2,CASSSRTSKNNEQFF,TGTGCCAGCAGCTCTCGGACTAGCAAAAACAATGAGCAGTTCTTC
TRBJ2-1,NA,TRBV7-3,TRBD2,CASSLAGGTGNEQFF,TGTGCCAGCAGCTTAGCGGGAGGGACGGGCAATGAGCAGTTCTTC
TRBJ2-2,NA,TRBV6-2/TRBV6-3,TRBD1,CASSGQGANTGELFF,TGTGCCAGCAGCGGACAGGGGGCAAACACCGGGGAGCTGTTTTTT
TRBJ2-1,few,TRBV7-3,NA,CASSGGNYNEQFF,TGTGCCAGCAGCGGGGGCAATTACAATGAGCAGTTCTTC
TRBJ1-6,NA,TRBV6-6,TRBD1,CASSPDRGRAPLHF,TGTGCCAGCAGTCCGGACAGGGGTAGGGCACCCCTCCACTTT
TRBJ2-3,NA,TRBV5-1,NA,CASSLGPSSSDTQYF,TGCGCCAGCAGCTTGGGTCCCTCATCATCAGATACGCAGTATTTT
TRBJ2-7,few,TRBV7-2,NA,CASSDTATYEQYF,TGTGCCAGCAGCGATACTGCTACCTACGAGCAGTACTTC
TRBJ2-1,NA,TRBV7-3,TRBD2,CASSLGRGGFYNEQFF,TGTGCCAGCAGCTTAGGGCGGGGGGGCTTCTACAATGAGCAGTTCTTC
TRBJ2-1,few,TRBV11-1,NA,CASSLSPRPPNNEQFF,TGTGCCAGCAGCTTAAGCCCTAGACCGCCGAACAATGAGCAGTTCTTC
TRBJ2-7,NA,TRBV6-5,TRBD2,CASSSPQGGSGRGGYEQYF,TGTGCCAGCAGTTCACCACAGGGGGGTAGCGGGAGGGGAGGCTACGAGCAGTACTTC
TRBJ2-5,many,TRBV20-1,NA,CSATPSGQETQYF,TGCAGTGCTACACCATCAGGGCAAGAGACCCAGTACTTC
TRBJ2-3,NA,TRBV20-1,NA,CSARGRTRTSTDTQYF,TGCAGTGCTAGAGGAAGGACAAGAACTAGCACAGATACGCAGTATTTT
TRBJ2-4,few,TRBV4-3,TRBD2,CASSQVTSGRAKNIQYF,TGCGCCAGCAGCCAAGTGACTAGCGGGAGGGCGAAAAACATTCAGTACTTC
TRBJ2-1,NA,TRBV4-1,NA,CASSQAGDDNEQFF,TGCGCCAGCAGCCAAGCGGGGGACGACAATGAGCAGTTCTTC
TRBJ1-6,NA,TRBV27,NA,CASSFPPLNNSPLHF,TGTGCCAGCAGTTTCCCCCCCCTTAATAATTCACCCCTCCACTTT
TRBJ2-4,NA,TRBV6-2/TRBV6-3,TRBD1,CASSYSLGQGPSGNIQYF,TGTGCCAGCAGTTACTCGCTGGGACAGGGGCCTTCAGGAAACATTCAGTACTTC
TRBJ2-3,NA,TRBV10-3,TRBD2,CAISVSGGEDTQYF,TGTGCCATCAGTGTTAGCGGGGGGGAAGATACGCAGTATTTT
TRBJ2-1,few,TRBV29-1,TRBD1,CSVKGQWNEQFF,TGCAGCGTTAAGGGACAGTGGAATGAGCAGTTCTTC
TRBJ1-1,NA,TRBV18,NA,CASSPPGPRSITEAFF,TGTGCCAGCTCACCACCTGGCCCAAGATCTATCACTGAAGCTTTCTTT
TRBJ2-7,many,TRBV4-3,TRBD1,CASSQGSGTGNYEQYF,TGCGCCAGCAGCCAGGGGTCCGGGACAGGGAATTACGAGCAGTACTTC
TRBJ2-3,NA,TRBV20-1,TRBD1,CSARVGQGDTDTQYF,TGCAGTGCTAGAGTCGGCCAGGGGGACACAGATACGCAGTATTTT
TRBJ2-5,NA,TRBV18,NA,CASSQLGRIRVETQYF,TGTGCCAGCTCACAACTCGGACGGATCAGGGTAGAGACCCAGTACTTC
TRBJ2-1,NA,TRBV12-3/TRBV12-4,NA,CASSSSTLQSEQFF,NA
TRBJ2-7,many,TRBV4-2,NA,CASSLGSGLPSNEQYF,TGTGCCAGCAGCCTGGGCTCGGGACTCCCGTCTAACGAGCAGTACTTC
TRBJ2-7,NA,TRBV3-1,TRBD2,CASSQEFGTRMGEQYF,TGTGCCAGCAGCCAAGAATTCGGGACTAGAATGGGCGAGCAGTACTTC
TRBJ2-1,few,TRBV27,TRBD2,CASSEGASGRLQYNEQFF,TGTGCCAGCAGTGAGGGGGCTAGCGGGAGGTTGCAGTACAATGAGCAGTTCTTC
TRBJ2-3,NA,TRBV3-1,TRBD2,CASSLQLAGPTDTQYF,TGTGCCAGCAGCCTTCAACTAGCGGGGCCCACAGATACGCAGTATTTT
TRBJ1-5,NA,TRBV29-1,NA,CSATPDGQGQPQHF,TGCAGCGCGACCCCTGACGGGCAGGGACAGCCCCAGCATTTT
TRBJ1-5,few,TRBV20-1,NA,CSASEGNQPQHF,TGCAGTGCTAGTGAGGGTAATCAGCCCCAGCATTTT
TRBJ2-7,few,TRBV7-9,NA,CASGPGGSSYEQYF,TGTGCCAGCGGCCCGGGTGGGAGCTCCTACGAGCAGTACTTC
TRBJ1-1,few,TRBV20-1,NA,CSARGGVNTEAFF,TGCAGTGCTAGAGGGGGGGTGAACACTGAAGCTTTCTTT
TRBJ2-3,NA,TRBV20-1,TRBD2,CSARNSLAGPTDTQYF,TGCAGTGCTAGAAATAGCCTAGCGGGGCCCACAGATACGCAGTATTTT
TRBJ2-3,few,TRBV29-1,TRBD1,CSVARGPTDTQYF,TGCAGCGTTGCCAGGGGGCCCACAGATACGCAGTATTTT
TRBJ2-1,NA,TRBV3-1,NA,CASSRTGGRNEQFF,TGTGCCAGCAGTCGCACCGGGGGGCGGAATGAGCAGTTCTTC
TRBJ2-1,many,TRBV7-9,NA,CASSLAGDYNEQFF,TGTGCCAGCAGCTTAGCGGGGGATTACAATGAGCAGTTCTTC
TRBJ2-1,NA,TRBV18,TRBD1,CASSRAGTGNEQFF,TGTGCCAGCTCAAGAGCCGGGACAGGGAATGAGCAGTTCTTC
TRBJ2-1,NA,TRBV11-1,NA,CASSLVGWDVKMPFSYNEQFF,TGTGCCAGCAGCTTAGTGGGCTGGGACGTAAAGATGCCCTTCTCCTACAATGAGCAGTTCTTC
TRBJ2-1,few,TRBV3-1,NA,CASSQAWGGGNSYNEQFF,TGTGCCAGCAGCCAGGCCTGGGGCGGCGGAAACTCCTACAATGAGCAGTTCTTC
TRBJ2-7,NA,TRBV24-1,TRBD2,CATSDSSGRKYNEQYF,TGTGCCACCAGTGATTCCAGCGGGAGGAAATACAATGAGCAGTACTTC
TRBJ1-5,NA,TRBV5-1,TRBD1,CASSLGEGAQPQHF,TGCGCCAGCAGCTTAGGGGAGGGGGCTCAGCCCCAGCATTTT
TRBJ2-3,NA,TRBV12-3/TRBV12-4,TRBD1,CASRPTGGGTDTQYF,TGTGCCAGCAGGCCTACAGGGGGCGGGACAGATACGCAGTATTTT
TRBJ1-2,NA,TRBV3-1,NA,CASSQTEGSGYTF,TGTGCCAGCAGCCAGACGGAGGGGTCTGGCTACACCTTC
TRBJ2-3,few,TRBV6-6,NA,CATTTRTSLGTDTQYF,TGTGCCACCACAACTAGAACTAGTCTAGGGACAGATACGCAGTATTTT
TRBJ2-4,NA,TRBV18,TRBD2,CASSPLQREGTKNIQYF,TGTGCCAGCTCACCACTGCAGCGGGAGGGTACCAAAAACATTCAGTACTTC
TRBJ2-7,NA,TRBV27,NA,CASSPIQFHEQYF,TGTGCCAGCAGTCCCATACAGTTCCACGAGCAGTACTTC
TRBJ2-7,NA,TRBV4-1,TRBD1,CAGSPEDRDPEQYF,TGCGCCGGCAGCCCCGAGGACAGGGACCCCGAGCAGTACTTC